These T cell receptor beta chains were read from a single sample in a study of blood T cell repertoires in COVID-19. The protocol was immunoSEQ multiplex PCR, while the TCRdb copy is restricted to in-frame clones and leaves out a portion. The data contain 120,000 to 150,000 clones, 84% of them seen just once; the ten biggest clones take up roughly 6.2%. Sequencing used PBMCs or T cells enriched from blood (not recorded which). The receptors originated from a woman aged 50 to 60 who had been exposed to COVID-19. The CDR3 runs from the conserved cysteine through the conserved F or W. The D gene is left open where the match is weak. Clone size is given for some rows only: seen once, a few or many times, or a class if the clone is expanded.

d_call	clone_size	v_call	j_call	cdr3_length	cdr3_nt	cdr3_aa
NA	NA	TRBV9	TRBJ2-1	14	TGTGCCAGCAGCGTAGGCGGGACTTACAATGAGCAGTTCTTC	CASSVGGTYNEQFF
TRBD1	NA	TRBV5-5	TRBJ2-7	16	TGTGCCAGCAGATTTGAGACAGGGGCCCCTTCCTCCGAGCAGTACTTC	CASRFETGAPSSEQYF
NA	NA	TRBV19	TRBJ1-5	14	TGTGCCAGTAGTATGGTACGGAGCAATCAGCCCCAGCATTTT	CASSMVRSNQPQHF
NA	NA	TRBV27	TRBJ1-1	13	TGTGCCAGCAGTTTAGTTTCACAGGCTGAAGCTTTCTTT	CASSLVSQAEAFF
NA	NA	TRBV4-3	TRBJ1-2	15	TGCGCCAGCAGCCAAGATTCAGGGCCACGACGAGGCTACACCTTC	CASSQDSGPRRGYTF
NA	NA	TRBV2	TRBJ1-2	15	TGTGCCAGCAGTGACGACTCGAGGGGAGGGGATGGCTACACCTTC	CASSDDSRGGDGYTF
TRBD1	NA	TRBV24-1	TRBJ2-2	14	TGTGCCACCAGTGGGGGACAGGGGGCCGGGGAGCTGTTTTTT	CATSGGQGAGELFF
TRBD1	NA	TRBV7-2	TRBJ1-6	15	TGTGCCAGCACCACGGGACAGGCCCATAATTCACCCCTCCACTTT	CASTTGQAHNSPLHF
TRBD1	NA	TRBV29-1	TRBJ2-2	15	TGCAGCGTTTCCCCGGGACAGGGGGGATCCGGGGAGCTGTTTTTT	CSVSPGQGGSGELFF
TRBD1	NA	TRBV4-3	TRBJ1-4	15	TGCGCCAGCAGCCAAGAGGGGACAGGGGAAGAAAAACTGTTTTTT	CASSQEGTGEEKLFF
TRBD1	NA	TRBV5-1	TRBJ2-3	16	TGCGCCAGCAGCTTGGGGGACAGGTTAACCACAGATACGCAGTATTTT	CASSLGDRLTTDTQYF
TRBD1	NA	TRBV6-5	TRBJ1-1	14	TGTGCCAGCAGTTACGCAGGGGGAAACACTGAAGCTTTCTTT	CASSYAGGNTEAFF
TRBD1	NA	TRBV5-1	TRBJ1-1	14	TGCGCCAGCAGCCCTACAGGGGCCAACACTGAAGCTTTCTTT	CASSPTGANTEAFF
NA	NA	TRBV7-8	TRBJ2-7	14	TGTGCCAGCAGCTTAAGGCAGGGGGGTTCCGCGCAGTACTTC	CASSLRQGGSAQYF
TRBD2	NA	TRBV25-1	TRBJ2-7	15	TGTGCCAGCAGTGCGTCTAGCGGGAGCTCCTACGAGCAGTACTTC	CASSASSGSSYEQYF
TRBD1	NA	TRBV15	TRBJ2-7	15	TGTGCCACCAGCAGAGATTCGGGACAGGGCTCCGAGCAGTACTTC	CATSRDSGQGSEQYF
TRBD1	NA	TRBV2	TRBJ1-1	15	TGTGCCAGCAGTGATTGGGACAGCGGAAACACTGAAGCTTTCTTT	CASSDWDSGNTEAFF
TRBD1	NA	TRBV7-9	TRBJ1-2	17	TGTGCCAGCAGCTCCCCATTGGAGACAGGGGGGAACTATGGCTACACCTTC	CASSSPLETGGNYGYTF
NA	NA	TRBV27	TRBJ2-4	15	TGTGCCAGCAGTTCCCCAGGGGGCGCGGGGGACATTCAGTACTTC	CASSSPGGAGDIQYF
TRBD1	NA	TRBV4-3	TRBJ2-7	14	TGCGCCAGCAGCCTGACGACAGGGGCCAACGAGCAGTACTTC	CASSLTTGANEQYF
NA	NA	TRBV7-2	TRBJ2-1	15	TGTGCCAGCAGCTTAGAATATCATGGGGGGAGAGAGCAGTTCTTC	CASSLEYHGGREQFF
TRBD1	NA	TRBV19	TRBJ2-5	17	TGTGCCAGTAGAGGCGGGACAGGGAATAATTTAGCAGAGACCCAGTACTTC	CASRGGTGNNLAETQYF
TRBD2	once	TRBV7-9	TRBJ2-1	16	TGTGCCAGCAGCTTAGGGGGAGCGGGGGGAGTCAATGAGCAGTTCTTC	CASSLGGAGGVNEQFF
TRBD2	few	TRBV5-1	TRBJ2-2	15	TGCGCCAGCAGCTTGGATCCCGGGAGGGCCGGGGAGCTGTTTTTT	CASSLDPGRAGELFF
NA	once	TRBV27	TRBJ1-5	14	TGTGCCAGCAGGACAGGCCTAGGCAATCAGCCCCAGCATTTT	CASRTGLGNQPQHF
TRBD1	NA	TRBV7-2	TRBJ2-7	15	TGTGCCAGCAGCCCCCGACAGGGTACAGCATACGAGCAGTACTTC	CASSPRQGTAYEQYF